This T cell receptor beta chain was captured in a study of blood T cell repertoires in COVID-19. As for the study in general: There were acute and convalescent COVID-19 samples, and they came from the United States, Italy and Spain. T cells, B-cell-depleted T cells, or PBMCs supplied cDNA or gDNA.

The CDR3 totals 13 residues. The ends were cut back, 5 bases at V and 4 bases at J, with 11 bases in the middle. From germline, CDR1 is SGHTA and CDR2 FQGNSA. Sequencing used immunoSEQ multiplex PCR; TCRdb keeps in-frame clones, though not all of them. Among around 140,000 clones listed, about 86% were seen once. The sample consisted of peripheral blood. This rearrangement joins TRBV7-2 to TRBJ1-1; perhaps TRBD1 as D (6 bases). This TCR derives from a woman between 50 and 59 years old with active or convalescent COVID-19. The CDR3: CASSVQGTTEAFF. The CDR3, as DNA: TGTGCCAGCAGCGTACAGGGTACCACTGAAGCTTTCTTT.